There are a few counts of the clone carrying this TCR beta chain. This entry is derived from a study of T-cell reconstitution after alpha-beta-depleted transplantation in children. The CDR3 runs 13 residues. Germline CDR1 SQVTM, CDR2 ANQGSEA. V lost 3 bases and J lost 6, with 15 bases in between. As it was prepared, the TCRbeta library received unique molecular identifiers. TCRdb re-derived calls from the PCR reads in MiXCR, one entry per CDR3 protein. In the table there are about 370,000 distinct CDR3 sequences, around 21% of which are singletons. This chain connects TRBV29-1 to TRBJ2-7; D call uncertain. The TCR sequence derives from a human donor who donated a stem cell graft to a child with acute myeloid leukemia. The sample consisted of PBMCs from the stem cell graft donor, taken from the stem cell graft. CDR3: CSVEVWARGEQYF. Here the CDR3 DNA reads TGCAGCGTTGAGGTTTGGGCTAGAGGCGAGCAGTACTTC.